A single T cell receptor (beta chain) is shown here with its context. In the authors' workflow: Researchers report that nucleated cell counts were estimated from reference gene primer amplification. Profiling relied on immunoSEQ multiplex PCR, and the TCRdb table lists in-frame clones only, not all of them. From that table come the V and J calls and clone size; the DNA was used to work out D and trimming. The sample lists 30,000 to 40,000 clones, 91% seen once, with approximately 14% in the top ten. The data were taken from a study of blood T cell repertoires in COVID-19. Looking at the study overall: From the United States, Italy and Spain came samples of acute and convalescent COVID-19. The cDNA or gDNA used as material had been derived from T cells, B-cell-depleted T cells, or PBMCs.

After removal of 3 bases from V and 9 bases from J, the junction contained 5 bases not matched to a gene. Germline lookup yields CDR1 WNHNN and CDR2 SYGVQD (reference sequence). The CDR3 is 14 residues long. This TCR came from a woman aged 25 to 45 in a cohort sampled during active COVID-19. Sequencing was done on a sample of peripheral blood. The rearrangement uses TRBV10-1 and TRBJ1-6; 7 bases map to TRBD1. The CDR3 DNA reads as TGCGCCAGCAGTGAAGAGGGGGCTAGTTCACCCCTCCACTTT. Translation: CASSEEGASSPLHF.